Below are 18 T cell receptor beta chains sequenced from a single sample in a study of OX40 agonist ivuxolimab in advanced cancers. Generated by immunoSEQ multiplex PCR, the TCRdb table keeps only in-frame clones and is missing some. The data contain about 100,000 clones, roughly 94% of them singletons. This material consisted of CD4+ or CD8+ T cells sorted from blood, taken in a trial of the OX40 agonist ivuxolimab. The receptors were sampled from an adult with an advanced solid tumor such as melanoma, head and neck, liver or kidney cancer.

The CDR3 DNA is TGTGCCAGTGACAGCGGGACTAACTATGGCTACACCTTC. Its translation is CASDSGTNYGYTF. The chain links TRBV9 to TRBJ1-2, with D possibly TRBD1 on 5 matching bases. Per germline, CDR1 SGDLS and CDR2 YYNGEE. V lost 8 bases and J lost 0, with 11 bases in between. CDR3 length: 13 residues. Together with reference TRBV9 and TRBJ1-2, the CDR3 gives the full variable domain: DSGVTQTPKHLITATGQRVTLRCSPRSGDLSVYWYQQSLDQGLQFLIQYYNGEERAKGNILERFSAQQFPDLHSELNLSSLELGDSALYFCASDSGTNYGYTFGSGTRLTVV.

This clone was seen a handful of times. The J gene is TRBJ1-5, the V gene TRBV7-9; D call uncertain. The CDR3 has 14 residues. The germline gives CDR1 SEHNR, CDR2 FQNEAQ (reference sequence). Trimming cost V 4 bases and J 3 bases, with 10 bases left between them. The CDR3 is CASSSQRANQPQHF. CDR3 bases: TGTGCCAGCAGCTCCCAGCGGGCCAATCAGCCCCAGCATTTT.

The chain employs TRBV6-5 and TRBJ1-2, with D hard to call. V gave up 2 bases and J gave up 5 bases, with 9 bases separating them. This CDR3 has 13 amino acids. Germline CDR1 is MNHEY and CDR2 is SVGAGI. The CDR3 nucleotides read TGTGCCAGCAGTTACGAACGGTTTTATGGCTACACCTTC. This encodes CASSYERFYGYTF.

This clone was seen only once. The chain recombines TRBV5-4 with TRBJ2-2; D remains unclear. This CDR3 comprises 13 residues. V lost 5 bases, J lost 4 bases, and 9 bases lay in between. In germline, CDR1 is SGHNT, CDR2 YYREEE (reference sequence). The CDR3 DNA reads TGTGCCAGCAGATTCAAAAGCACCGGGGAGCTGTTTTTT. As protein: CASRFKSTGELFF. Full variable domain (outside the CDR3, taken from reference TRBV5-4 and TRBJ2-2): ETGVTQSPTHLIKTRGQQVTLRCSSQSGHNTVSWYQQALGQGPQFIFQYYREEENGRGNFPPRFSGLQFPNYSSELNVNALELDDSALYLCASRFKSTGELFFGEGSRLTVL.

The CDR3 DNA follows: TGTGCCATCAGTGCACACCAGGGGAAACTACACTACGAGCAGTACTTC. Its translation is CAISAHQGKLHYEQYF. V usage is TRBV10-3 and J usage is TRBJ2-7; D may be TRBD1 (6 bases). The germline CDR1 and CDR2 sequences are ENHRY and SYGVKD. V gave up 4 bases and J gave up 3 bases, with 19 bases separating them. The CDR3 consists of 16 residues.

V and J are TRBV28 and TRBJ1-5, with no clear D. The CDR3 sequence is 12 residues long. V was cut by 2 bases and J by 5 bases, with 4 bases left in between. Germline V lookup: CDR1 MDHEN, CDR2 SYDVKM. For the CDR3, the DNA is TGTGCCAGCAGTTTACGGTATCAGCCCCAGCATTTT. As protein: CASSLRYQPQHF.

Here the CDR3 DNA reads TGTGCCAGCAGTCCCTGGGCGGCAAGCTCCTACAATGAGCAGTTCTTC. Its translation: CASSPWAASSYNEQFF. The rearrangement links TRBV28 to TRBJ2-1; the D is unclear. CDR3 length: 16 amino acids. With 5 bases removed from V and 0 bases from J, the gap between germline ends came to 14 bases. CDR1 is MDHEN, CDR2 SYDVKM, per germline. Full variable domain (outside the CDR3, taken from reference TRBV28 and TRBJ2-1): DVKVTQSSRYLVKRTGEKVFLECVQDMDHENMFWYRQDPGLGLRLIYFSYDVKMKEKGDIPEGYSVSREKKERFSLILESASTNQTSMYLCASSPWAASSYNEQFFGPGTRLTVL.

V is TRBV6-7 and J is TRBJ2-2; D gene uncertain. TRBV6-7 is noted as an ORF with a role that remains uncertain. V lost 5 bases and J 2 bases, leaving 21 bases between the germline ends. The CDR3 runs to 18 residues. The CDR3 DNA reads TGTGCCAGCAGTAGGGATCTACCGGACCCTCCTAACACCGGGGAGCTGTTTTTT. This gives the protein CASSRDLPDPPNTGELFF.

CDR3 sequence reads: CASSDPGLAATNTQYF. DNA of the CDR3: TGCGCCAGCAGTGACCCGGGACTAGCGGCAACAAATACGCAGTATTTT. The V and J genes are TRBV10-2 and TRBJ2-3, with 11 bases fitting TRBD2. Germline V CDR1 and CDR2: WSHSY, SAAADI. V was clipped by 3 bases and J by 7 bases; unmatched bases: 9. The CDR3 extends over 16 amino acids.

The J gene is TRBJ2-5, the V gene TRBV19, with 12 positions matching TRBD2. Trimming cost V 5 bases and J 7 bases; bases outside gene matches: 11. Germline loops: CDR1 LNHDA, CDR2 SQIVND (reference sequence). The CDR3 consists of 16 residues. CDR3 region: CASSLRLAGVGGTQYF. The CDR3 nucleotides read TGTGCCAGTAGTCTACGACTAGCGGGAGTCGGAGGGACCCAGTACTTC.

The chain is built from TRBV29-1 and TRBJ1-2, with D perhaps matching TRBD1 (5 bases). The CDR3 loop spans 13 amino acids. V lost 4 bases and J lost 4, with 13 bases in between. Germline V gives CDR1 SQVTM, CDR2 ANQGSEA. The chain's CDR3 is CSVALGDGYGYTF. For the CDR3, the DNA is TGCAGCGTTGCCCTCGGGGACGGCTATGGCTACACCTTC.

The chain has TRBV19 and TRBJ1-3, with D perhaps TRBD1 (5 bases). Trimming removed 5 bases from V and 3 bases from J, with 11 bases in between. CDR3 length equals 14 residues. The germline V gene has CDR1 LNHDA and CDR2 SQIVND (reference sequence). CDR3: CASSSAGNGNTIYF. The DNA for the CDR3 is TGTGCCAGTAGTTCAGCAGGGAATGGAAACACCATATATTTT.

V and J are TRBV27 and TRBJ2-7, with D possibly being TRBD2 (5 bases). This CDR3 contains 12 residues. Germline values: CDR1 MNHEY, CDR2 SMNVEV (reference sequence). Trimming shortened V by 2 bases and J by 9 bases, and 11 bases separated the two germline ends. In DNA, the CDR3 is TGTGCCAGCAGTTTAGAGGGTAATGCGCAGTACTTC. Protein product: CASSLEGNAQYF.

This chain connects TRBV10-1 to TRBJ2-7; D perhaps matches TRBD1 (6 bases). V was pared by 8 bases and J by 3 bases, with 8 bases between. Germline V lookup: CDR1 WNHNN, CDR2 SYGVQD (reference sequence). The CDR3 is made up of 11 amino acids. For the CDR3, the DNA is TGCGCCAGCTCGACAGGCTACGAGCAGTACTTC. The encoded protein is CASSTGYEQYF.

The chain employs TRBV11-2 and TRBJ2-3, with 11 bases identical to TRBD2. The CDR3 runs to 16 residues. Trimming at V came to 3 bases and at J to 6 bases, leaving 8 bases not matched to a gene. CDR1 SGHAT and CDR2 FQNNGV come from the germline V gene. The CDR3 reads CASSFSSGGPWDTQYF. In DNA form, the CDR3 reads TGTGCCAGCAGCTTTTCTAGCGGGGGGCCATGGGATACGCAGTATTTT.

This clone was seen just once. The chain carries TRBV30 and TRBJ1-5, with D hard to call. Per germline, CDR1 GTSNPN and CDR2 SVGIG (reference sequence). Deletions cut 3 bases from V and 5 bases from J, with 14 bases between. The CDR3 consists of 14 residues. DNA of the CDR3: TGTGCCTGGAGCGGGCAGGATATCCATCAGCCCCAGCATTTT. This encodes CAWSGQDIHQPQHF.

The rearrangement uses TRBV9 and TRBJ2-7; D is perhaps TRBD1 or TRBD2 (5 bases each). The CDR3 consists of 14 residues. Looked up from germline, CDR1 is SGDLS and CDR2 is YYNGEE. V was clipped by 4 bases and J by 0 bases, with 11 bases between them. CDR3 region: CASSIGTFSYEQYF. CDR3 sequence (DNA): TGTGCCAGCAGCATCGGGACGTTCTCCTACGAGCAGTACTTC.

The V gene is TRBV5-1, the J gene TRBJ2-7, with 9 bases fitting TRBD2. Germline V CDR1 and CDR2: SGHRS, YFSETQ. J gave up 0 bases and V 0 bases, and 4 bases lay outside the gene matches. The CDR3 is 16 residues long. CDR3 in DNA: TGCGCCAGCAGCTTGGAAAGCGGGGGGCCCTCCTACGAGCAGTACTTC. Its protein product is CASSLESGGPSYEQYF. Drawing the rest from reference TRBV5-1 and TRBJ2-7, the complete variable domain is KAGVTQTPRYLIKTRGQQVTLSCSPISGHRSVSWYQQTPGQGLQFLFEYFSETQRNKGNFPGRFSGRQFSNSRSEMNVSTLELGDSALYLCASSLESGGPSYEQYFGPGTRLTVT.